One sample yielded the 15 T cell receptor beta chains listed below, sequenced in a study of T cells in Graves' hyperthyroidism and ophthalmopathy (dated by TCRdb to the late 2010s). Libraries were built with multiplex PCR. The instrument given in TCRdb is Illumina HiSeq 2000. Amplification of TCR beta CDR3 regions was carried out from RNA transcripts. A first-round RT-PCR of the TCR CDR3 used the HTBI primer set with the Qiagen OneStep RT-PCR kit. The public reads were quality trimmed at Q25 with fastp and then assembled into clones with MiXCR by TCRdb, keeping productive beta chains. Rows are unified per CDR3 protein, each entry keeping the most common DNA and genes. Within this sample are around 610,000 distinct CDR3 sequences, with roughly 14% of them counted one time only. Clones ranked in the top ten supply around 4.1% of the sample. The specimen was blood. Every receptor here comes from a woman in her thirties or forties with Graves' ophthalmopathy.

This clonotype came up many times. The chain couples TRBV6-2 or TRBV6-3 to TRBJ2-7, with 11 positions matching TRBD2. Per germline, CDR1 MNHEY and CDR2 SVGEGT. The CDR3 is 17 amino acids. With V trimmed by 5 bases and J by 4 bases, 13 bases remained unmatched. The CDR3 DNA is TGTGCCAGCAGTACCGGCGGGCTAGCGGGAGGCCCATACGAGCAGTACTTC. Translating it yields CASSTGGLAGGPYEQYF.

The chain is built from TRBV7-3 and TRBJ2-5, with 10 positions matching TRBD2. V dropped 2 bases and J dropped 5; count of bases not matched to a gene: 11. Germline assignment: CDR1 SGHTA and CDR2 FQGTGA. The CDR3 has 17 residues. The CDR3 nucleotides are TGTGCCAGCAGCTTATTTCAGAAGCGGGAGGGCCGGGAGACCCAGTACTTC. Its translation is CASSLFQKREGRETQYF.

The sample holds many counts of this clonotype. The CDR3 DNA sequence: TGTGCCAGCAGTTCCGGGGCGATGGAGACCCAGTACTTC. It translates to CASSSGAMETQYF. The chain carries TRBV6-2 or TRBV6-3 and TRBJ2-5; the D call may be TRBD1 or TRBD2 (5 bases each). Germline V gene lookup returns CDR1 MNHEY and CDR2 SVGEGT. The CDR3 has 13 residues. Trimming left V 4 bases short and J 5 bases short, with 11 bases between.

This clonotype was recorded many times. The rearrangement joins TRBV19 to TRBJ2-4; D gene unclear. The CDR3 has 18 residues. The germline V and J ends were trimmed by 4 bases and 0 bases, with 19 bases remaining between them. The V gene's germline CDR1 is LNHDA and CDR2 SQIVND (reference sequence). The CDR3 is CASSTIYGQTGAKNIQYF. CDR3 nucleotide sequence: TGTGCCAGTAGTACGATATACGGGCAGACCGGAGCCAAAAACATTCAGTACTTC.

At least ten counts were recorded for this clonotype. Possible read error: a much larger clone is one base away. The gene calls are TRBV6-1 and TRBJ1-2, with unresolved D. Germline CDR1 MNHNS, CDR2 SASEGT. This CDR3 contains 15 residues. The CDR3: CASTEREATLHGYAF. CDR3 DNA sequence: TGTGCCAGCACCGAACGGGAGGCGACTTTACATGGCTACGCCTTC.

This clonotype was seen ten or more times. The chain joins TRBV27 to TRBJ1-5; TRBD1 agrees at 7 bases. The CDR3 spans 15 residues. Per germline, CDR1 MNHEY and CDR2 SMNVEV (reference sequence). The V gene end was trimmed by 3 bases and the J gene end by 4 bases; junction bases not matched to a gene: 6. The CDR3 DNA reads as TGTGCCAGCAGTTTTTCCAGGGGGTGGAATCAGCCCCAGCATTTT. Amino acid sequence: CASSFSRGWNQPQHF.

This clonotype appeared a few times. This chain connects TRBV27 to TRBJ2-2, with TRBD2 identical over 7 bases. CDR1 MNHEY and CDR2 SMNVEV come from the germline V gene (reference sequence). With 8 bases clipped from V and 8 bases from J, the junction kept 5 bases outside the gene matches. The CDR3 covers 12 residues. In nucleotides, the CDR3 is TGTGCCAGCGGGGACTACGCGGGGGAGCTGTTTTTT. As protein: CASGDYAGELFF.

Many counts were recorded for this clonotype. The CDR3 bases are TGTGCCAGCAGTGAAGCGCGAAAATGGGAGACCCAGTACTTC. This translates into CASSEARKWETQYF. The chain combines TRBV2 with TRBJ2-5; D not resolved. Per the germline V gene, CDR1 is SNHLY and CDR2 is FYNNEI. This CDR3 has 14 amino acids. V lost 0 bases, J lost 5 bases, and 10 bases lay in between.

CDR3 DNA: TGTGCCAGCTCACCTGGACAGACCAAGGTCTACGAGCAGTACTTC. It yields the protein CASSPGQTKVYEQYF. This sequence joins TRBV18 and TRBJ2-7, with a tentative D call TRBD1 (6 bases). Germline CDR1 is KGHSH and CDR2 is LQKENI. This CDR3 has 15 amino acids. The ends were cut back, 3 bases at V and 3 bases at J, with 15 bases in the middle.

J is TRBJ1-1 and V is TRBV28; the D gene is possibly TRBD1 (6 bases). CDR3 length: 13 residues. Trimming cost V 1 base and J 6 bases, with 9 bases left between them. Per germline, CDR1 MDHEN and CDR2 SYDVKM. The CDR3 bases are TGTGCCAGCAGTTTATTAGGGGGTCCTGAAGCTTTCTTT. This codes for CASSLLGGPEAFF.

The table lists this clonotype with a few counts. The gene calls are TRBV5-1 and TRBJ2-7; possibly TRBD2 for D (6 bases). This CDR3 contains 15 residues. The germline V and J ends were trimmed by 6 bases and 5 bases, with 21 bases remaining between them. CDR1 SGHRS and CDR2 YFSETQ come from the germline V gene. Written as DNA, the CDR3 is TGCGCCAGCACCCTAAATGGGGAGGATCCTCACGAGCAGTACTTC. It codes for CASTLNGEDPHEQYF.

This clonotype was seen a few times. The CDR3 bases are TGCAGTGCTAGTCCCCTACTGAGAGGGGCCTACGAGCAGTACTTC. Encoded protein: CSASPLLRGAYEQYF. The V call is TRBV20-1, the J call TRBJ2-7, with D perhaps assigned TRBD1 or TRBD2 (5 bases each). Trimming left V 3 bases short and J 2 bases short, with 17 bases between. In germline, CDR1 is DFQATT, CDR2 SNEGSKA (reference sequence). This CDR3 has 15 amino acids.

This clonotype showed up many times. V gene TRBV9 combines with J gene TRBJ1-1; D remains ambiguous. Germline V lookup: CDR1 SGDLS, CDR2 YYNGEE. V lost 2 bases and J 5 bases, leaving 13 bases between the germline ends. This CDR3 is 14 amino acids long. The CDR3 is CASSVNWFDTEAFF. CDR3 nucleotides: TGTGCCAGCAGCGTTAATTGGTTTGATACTGAAGCTTTCTTT.

The V call is TRBV28, the J call TRBJ1-6; D not resolved. Germline CDR1 MDHEN, CDR2 SYDVKM. V gave up 1 base and J gave up 3 bases, with 7 bases separating them. This CDR3 is 15 amino acids long. The CDR3 reads CASSLSANYNSPLHF. The CDR3 DNA reads TGTGCCAGCAGTTTATCCGCAAACTATAATTCACCCCTCCACTTT.

This clonotype was recorded many times. The CDR3 is CASSGTRGQPQHF. The CDR3 nucleotides are TGTGCCAGCAGCGGGACAAGGGGACAGCCCCAGCATTTT. The rearrangement links TRBV28 to TRBJ1-5, with a tentative D call TRBD1 (6 bases). The CDR3 is 13 amino acids. Germline CDR1 is MDHEN and CDR2 is SYDVKM. V shed 6 bases and J shed 7 bases, with 13 bases lying between them.